This TCR beta chain was sequenced during a study of blood T cell repertoires in COVID-19. Study as a whole: Whether acute or convalescent, the COVID-19 samples came from the United States, Italy and Spain. Sources were T cells, B-cell-depleted T cells, or PBMCs; the material itself was cDNA or gDNA.

The length of the CDR3 is 11 residues. Trimming cost V 6 bases and J 4 bases, with 7 bases left between them. Germline assignment: CDR1 SGHRS and CDR2 YFSETQ. The data were produced by immunoSEQ multiplex PCR, yet TCRdb's version contains in-frame clones alone and is incomplete. The table shows 130,000 to 150,000 clones, with around 90% occurring only once. This sequence was found in a man between 65 and 85 years old with acute or convalescent COVID-19. The sample was peripheral blood. This chain joins TRBV5-1 and TRBJ1-1; no reliable D call. The CDR3 bases are TGCGCCAGCACCTTCGGCACTGAAGCTTTCTTT. Translation: CASTFGTEAFF.